This is a list of T cell receptor beta chains from one sample in a study of OX40 agonist ivuxolimab in advanced cancers. Repertoires were generated with immunoSEQ multiplex PCR, while TCRdb's copy carries only in-frame clones and drops some. This sample has around 73,000 clones; just under 90% occur once, and the top ten carry around 0.51%. The source was CD4+ or CD8+ T cells sorted from blood, collected in a trial of the OX40 agonist ivuxolimab. Every receptor here comes from an adult with an advanced solid tumor such as melanoma, head and neck, liver or kidney cancer. The CDR3 runs from the conserved cysteine through the conserved F or W. The D gene is left open where the match is weak. Not all rows give a size; the values are once, few, many and, for expanded clones, a class.

CDR3nt	CDR3aa	v_gene	d_gene	abundance	j_gene
TGTGCCAGCAGCAAAGGCCAACTTGGGAGGGGGGGAGCTCAGCCCCAGCATTTT	CASSKGQLGRGGAQPQHF	TRBV21-1	NA	NA	TRBJ1-5
TGTGCCAGCAGCTTGGAAGTTAAGGGGACAGATGAGTTT	CASSLEVKGTDEF	TRBV5-8	TRBD1	few	TRBJ1-1
TGTGCCAGCAGCCCCACAGTTCCCTACGAGCAGTACTTC	CASSPTVPYEQYF	TRBV28	NA	NA	TRBJ2-7
TGCGCCAGCAGTGAGTCATACAGGCAAGAGACCCAGTACTTC	CASSESYRQETQYF	TRBV10-1	NA	NA	TRBJ2-5
TGTGCCAGTAGTACCTGGTCCCCTGGGGCCAACGTCCTGACTTTC	CASSTWSPGANVLTF	TRBV19	NA	NA	TRBJ2-6
TGTGCCAGCAGGATCCGACAGGGTAGCAATCAGCCCCAGCATTTT	CASRIRQGSNQPQHF	TRBV6-7	TRBD1	once	TRBJ1-5
TGTGCCAGCAGCTTAGTGTCACCTCCCCTACTTAGTACCCTCCACTTT	CASSLVSPPLLSTLHF	TRBV7-2	NA	NA	TRBJ1-6
TGCAGTGCTAGGAAACAGGGGATTCTGTTTTTT	CSARKQGILFF	TRBV20-1	TRBD1	NA	TRBJ1-4
TGTGCCAGCAGCGCCCAGGCGGGAGGGGGAAGAGATACGCAGTATTTT	CASSAQAGGGRDTQYF	TRBV9	TRBD2	NA	TRBJ2-3
TGTGCCATCAGTGCGGGACTAGCCTCAGATACGCAGTATTTT	CAISAGLASDTQYF	TRBV10-3	TRBD2	NA	TRBJ2-3
TGTGCCAGCAGTCGAGACAGGAAAGAGACCCAGTACTTC	CASSRDRKETQYF	TRBV2	NA	few	TRBJ2-5
TGTGCCAGCAGTGAACTCAGGGACAATGAGCAGTTCTTC	CASSELRDNEQFF	TRBV6-1	NA	NA	TRBJ2-1
TGTGCCAGCAGCTTGCGGGAGGTGTCGTACGAGCAGTACTTC	CASSLREVSYEQYF	TRBV11-2	TRBD2	NA	TRBJ2-7
TGTGCCATCAGTGCGGACACGACGATTTACAATGAGCAGTTCTTC	CAISADTTIYNEQFF	TRBV10-3	NA	NA	TRBJ2-1
TGTGCCAGCAGCTTGGCCGGCAGGTCCTATGGCTACACCTTC	CASSLAGRSYGYTF	TRBV5-5	NA	once	TRBJ1-2
TGTGCCAGCAGCTCACCACTAGCCCCCTACGAGCAGTACTTC	CASSSPLAPYEQYF	TRBV5-4	NA	NA	TRBJ2-7
TGTGCCAGCAGCGGCAGTATTAGCTCCTACAATGAGCAGTTCTTC	CASSGSISSYNEQFF	TRBV9	NA	NA	TRBJ2-1
TGTGCCAGTAGGAAAGAAATCGCCGAAACTTATGAGCAGTTCTTC	CASRKEIAETYEQFF	TRBV19	NA	NA	TRBJ2-1
TGTGCCAGTAGTTTGCGACAGAGCACTAATGAAAAACTGTTTTTT	CASSLRQSTNEKLFF	TRBV19	NA	NA	TRBJ1-4
TGTGCCAGCAGTTTGGGCGGGATAGGGGCAGATACGCAGTATTTT	CASSLGGIGADTQYF	TRBV28	NA	once	TRBJ2-3
TGCAGTGCTACCTTAGGGGCGGGAGGATACTTC	CSATLGAGGYF	TRBV20-1	TRBD2	NA	TRBJ2-7
TGCGCCAGCAGCCCGGACAGGGGGCGGGCGGAACGTCACACAGATACGCAGTATTTT	CASSPDRGRAERHTDTQYF	TRBV5-1	TRBD1	NA	TRBJ2-3
TGCGCCAGCAGCCAAGATCCCAGCGCGAACACCGGGGAGCTGTTTTTT	CASSQDPSANTGELFF	TRBV4-1	NA	NA	TRBJ2-2
TGTGCCAGCAGCCCACTAGCGGGAGTTCGGCAAGAGACCCAGTACTTC	CASSPLAGVRQETQYF	TRBV5-6	TRBD2	NA	TRBJ2-5
TGCGCCAGCAGCCCTTTCGACTCGGGTCTGGCGGCGGCTTTCTTT	CASSPFDSGLAAAFF	TRBV5-1	NA	few	TRBJ1-1
TGTGCCAGCAGCTTGGGCGGGAAGGGCACAGATACGCAGTATTTT	CASSLGGKGTDTQYF	TRBV7-3	NA	NA	TRBJ2-3
TGTGCCAGCTCACCGTTGGACAGGGGGTTGCAAGAGACCCAGTACTTC	CASSPLDRGLQETQYF	TRBV18	TRBD1	NA	TRBJ2-5
TGCAGCGTTAAGCGACAGGGTGATGGGAGTGAGCAGTTCTTC	CSVKRQGDGSEQFF	TRBV29-1	TRBD1	once	TRBJ2-1
TGTGCCAGCAGCCATGGACAGGTCAGGATAGGGGCCAACGTCCTGACTTTC	CASSHGQVRIGANVLTF	TRBV11-3	TRBD1	NA	TRBJ2-6
TGTGCCAGCACCAAGAGGAGACAGGGGGCCGGAGGTAACGAGCAGTACTTC	CASTKRRQGAGGNEQYF	TRBV28	TRBD1	NA	TRBJ2-7
TGTGCCAGCAGCCATGGTAGCGGCACAGATACGCAGTATTTT	CASSHGSGTDTQYF	TRBV14	NA	NA	TRBJ2-3
TGCAGCGTTGTAGTGATTTACGAGCAGTACTTC	CSVVVIYEQYF	TRBV29-1	NA	NA	TRBJ2-7
TGTGCCAGCAGCGCCGGGACGAGTGGGGCCAACGTCCTGACTTTC	CASSAGTSGANVLTF	TRBV27	NA	once	TRBJ2-6
TGTGCCAGCAGCCCACCGATGACAGGGTCATTAGCGGGAGGGATTCCCTACGAGCAGTACTTC	CASSPPMTGSLAGGIPYEQYF	TRBV4-2	TRBD2	NA	TRBJ2-7
TGTGCCAGCAGCCAAGATCTGATCACGGTTACTAGCGGGAGGGCCGGCGAGACCCAGTACTTC	CASSQDLITVTSGRAGETQYF	TRBV4-2	TRBD2	few	TRBJ2-5
TGTGCCAGCAGTTTATCCCCTGCCATGGGTGGCTACGCCTTC	CASSLSPAMGGYAF	TRBV28	NA	NA	TRBJ1-2
TGTGCCAGCAGGAAGACAGGGGGGGATGAAAAACTGTTTTTT	CASRKTGGDEKLFF	TRBV6-5	TRBD1	NA	TRBJ1-4
TGTGCCTGGACCTCCGGGACAGGGGGGGGAGAGACCCAGTACTTC	CAWTSGTGGGETQYF	TRBV30	TRBD1	NA	TRBJ2-5
TGTGCCAGCAGTTACGGGAGGGCCGTTCGCGAGCAGTACTTC	CASSYGRAVREQYF	TRBV7-9	TRBD2	few	TRBJ2-7
TGTGCCAGCAGCATGACAGGGAGCTCTGGAAACACCATATATTTT	CASSMTGSSGNTIYF	TRBV9	TRBD1	NA	TRBJ1-3
TGTGCCAGCGCGCCGGCCCGCCAAGAGACCCAGTACTTC	CASAPARQETQYF	TRBV6-5	NA	NA	TRBJ2-5
TGTGCCAGCAGCGGACAGGGGTTTAGGGCAGATACGCAGTATTTT	CASSGQGFRADTQYF	TRBV9	TRBD1	NA	TRBJ2-3
TGCGCCAGTTTTTCTAGCGGGAACTCCTACGAGCAGTACTTC	CASFSSGNSYEQYF	TRBV10-2	TRBD2	NA	TRBJ2-7
TGCGCCAGTATCCTCCCTACGGGGTTGCACATCCAAGAGACCCAGTACTTC	CASILPTGLHIQETQYF	TRBV10-1	NA	NA	TRBJ2-5
TGTGCCAGCAGTTATTTACGTGGAAACACCATATATTTT	CASSYLRGNTIYF	TRBV6-6	NA	NA	TRBJ1-3
TGTGCTAGTGGTTTGATGTTAGCAGTTAGCACAGATACGCAGTATTTT	CASGLMLAVSTDTQYF	TRBV12-5	NA	NA	TRBJ2-3
TGTGCCAGCAGCCAAGGGCTCTGGGAGACCCAGTACTTC	CASSQGLWETQYF	TRBV4-2	NA	NA	TRBJ2-5
TGTGCCAGCAGAACACTAGCGGGGTTTTACAATGAGCAGTTCTTC	CASRTLAGFYNEQFF	TRBV7-2	TRBD2	NA	TRBJ2-1
TGCAGTGCTAGATGGGGCTACGAGCAGTACTTC	CSARWGYEQYF	TRBV20-1	NA	NA	TRBJ2-7
TGTGCCAGCAGCTTGGAAGTAGGGTTATATGGCTACACCTTC	CASSLEVGLYGYTF	TRBV5-5	NA	once	TRBJ1-2
TGTGCCAGCAGCGTAGGTGCTAGCGGTTCCTACGAGCAGTACTTC	CASSVGASGSYEQYF	TRBV9	TRBD2	NA	TRBJ2-7
TGTGCCAGCAGCGTAGACGCCGGGACATTTACTGAAGCTTTCTTT	CASSVDAGTFTEAFF	TRBV9	NA	NA	TRBJ1-1
TGTGCCAGCTCAGCGAAGGCGGAGGGTAATACGCAGTATTTT	CASSAKAEGNTQYF	TRBV18	NA	NA	TRBJ2-3
TGCGCCAGCAGCTTTGGACTAGCGGGAACCTACGAGCAGTACTTC	CASSFGLAGTYEQYF	TRBV5-1	TRBD2	NA	TRBJ2-7
TGTGCCATCAGTGATCCTGGGGCTAGCGGAATAGCCAAAAACATTCAGTACTTC	CAISDPGASGIAKNIQYF	TRBV10-3	TRBD2	NA	TRBJ2-4
TGTGCCAGCAGCCCGAACACGGGGACAGGGTCCAACGAGCAGTACTTC	CASSPNTGTGSNEQYF	TRBV9	TRBD1	NA	TRBJ2-7
TGTGCCAGCAGCGACTGGGCCCGGAATGAGCAGTTCTTC	CASSDWARNEQFF	TRBV11-2	NA	NA	TRBJ2-1